Each of the 15 T cell receptor beta chains below was sequenced from the same sample in a study of spatial heterogeneity in lung cancer. Time point specified: sample taken at primary tumor resection. TCRdb redid the calling of the 5' RACE reads with MiXCR, one entry per CDR3 protein. The table shows more than 9,000 distinct CDR3 sequences, with 6.1% occurring only once. Sequencing was performed on normal lung tissue next to the tumor, taken at surgery. The receptors were gathered from a male donor with early-stage non-small cell lung cancer.

This clonotype was seen ten or more times. As DNA, the CDR3 is TGTGCCAGCAGTTCAGGACAGGGCCACATCACCATATATTTT. Its protein product is CASSSGQGHITIYF. This rearrangement joins TRBV12-3 or TRBV12-4 to TRBJ1-3, with 8 bases aligning to TRBD1. The CDR3 totals 14 residues. With V trimmed by 4 bases and J by 9 bases, 8 bases remained unmatched.

This clonotype was detected ten times or more. V gene TRBV19 combines with J gene TRBJ1-5, with D possibly being TRBD1 (6 bases). With 3 bases removed from V and 3 bases from J, the gap between germline ends came to 12 bases. The CDR3 spans 15 residues. Germline CDR1 is LNHDA and CDR2 is SQIVND (reference sequence). The CDR3 region has the DNA TGTGCCAGTAGTATTGGCGGGGGCCACAATCAGCCCCAGCATTTT. Protein sequence: CASSIGGGHNQPQHF.

This clonotype is labeled as medium-sized. V gene TRBV6-6 combines with J gene TRBJ2-7; perhaps TRBD1 as D (6 bases). Trimming took off 6 bases at V and 5 bases at J, with 20 bases between the two ends. CDR3 size: 15 residues. Germline CDR1 and CDR2: MNHNY and SVGAGI (reference sequence). In nucleotides, the CDR3 is TGTGCCAGCAGAATCTCGGGTCAGGGGAGCGACGAGCAGTACTTC. This sequence encodes CASRISGQGSDEQYF.

This clonotype was seen more than once but under ten times. The chain employs TRBV20-1 and TRBJ2-3, with TRBD2 matching 14 bases. Germline trimming cut 6 bases from V and 3 bases from J; bases unmatched to any gene: 8. The CDR3 is 16 residues long. CDR1 is DFQATT, CDR2 SNEGSKA, per germline (reference sequence). In DNA form, the CDR3 reads TGCAGTGCAGACTACGGACTAGCGGGGGGAACAGATACGCAGTATTTT. Protein sequence: CSADYGLAGGTDTQYF.

The table lists this clonotype with many counts. The rearrangement joins TRBV18 to TRBJ1-3; a possible D gene is TRBD1 (6 bases). Deletions cut 6 bases from V and 0 bases from J, with 15 bases between. Per germline, CDR1 KGHSH and CDR2 LQKENI. This CDR3 is 16 amino acids long. The CDR3 loop reads CASSADSARSGNTIYF. The CDR3 bases are TGTGCCAGCTCCGCGGACAGCGCCCGCTCTGGAAACACCATATATTTT.

This clonotype was picked up many times. This chain joins TRBV12-5 and TRBJ1-2; D call uncertain. The CDR3 totals 13 residues. Germline V lookup: CDR1 LGHNT, CDR2 FRNRAP. Trimming left V 0 bases short and J 7 bases short, with 9 bases between. Here the CDR3 DNA reads TGTGCTAGTGGTTTGGTGCCAGGCTCTGGCTACACCTTC. It yields the protein CASGLVPGSGYTF.

This clonotype was detected ten times or more. The V and J genes are TRBV19 and TRBJ1-4; D unclear. Germline V gene data show CDR1 as LNHDA and CDR2 as SQIVND (reference sequence). The CDR3 consists of 15 residues. Trimming shortened V by 1 base and J by 6 bases, and 12 bases separated the two germline ends. The CDR3 DNA is TGTGCCAGTAGTATAGCCTCCGGACGGGATGAAAAACTGTTTTTT. The encoded protein is CASSIASGRDEKLFF.

This chain uses TRBV5-6 with TRBJ1-1; 9 bases match TRBD1. The V gene's germline CDR1 is SGHDT and CDR2 YYEEEE. This CDR3 comprises 14 residues. V trimming: 4 bases; J trimming: 5 bases; junction bases outside the gene matches: 6. CDR3 in DNA: TGTGCCAGCAGCCGGGACAGGGTGAGAACTGAAGCTTTCTTT. Translation gives CASSRDRVRTEAFF.

This clonotype was recorded at least ten times. The CDR3 is CASSPVDSINYGYTF. The CDR3 DNA sequence: TGTGCCAGCAGCCCGGTGGACAGCATTAACTATGGCTACACCTTC. The J gene is TRBJ1-2, the V gene TRBV7-2; D might be TRBD1 (6 bases). The CDR3 consists of 15 residues. Trimming left V 5 bases short and J 1 base short, with 14 bases between. Per germline, CDR1 SGHTA and CDR2 FQGNSA.

This clonotype came up many times. The chain uses TRBV6-2 or TRBV6-3 and TRBJ1-2; D may be TRBD1 (5 bases). This CDR3 region has 14 residues. V lost 2 bases and J lost 8, with 15 bases in between. Germline values: CDR1 MNHEY, CDR2 SVGEGT. CDR3 DNA: TGTGCCAGCAGTTACGAGCAACTACAGGTGGGCTACACCTTC. Its translation is CASSYEQLQVGYTF.

The chain carries TRBV20-1 and TRBJ2-1; D unresolved. The J call may be wrong; the DNA end is better matched by TRBJ2-7. Germline CDR1 reads DFQATT; CDR2 reads SNEGSKA (reference sequence). This CDR3 comprises 11 residues. CDR3 bases: TGCAGTGCTGGCCCAACGAGGGAGCAGTACTTC. Its translation is CSAGPTREQYF.

This clonotype was detected ten times or more. The rearrangement joins TRBV6-6 to TRBJ1-2, with D unclear. The CDR3 contains 15 residues. Germline V gene lookup returns CDR1 MNHNY and CDR2 SVGAGI (reference sequence). Trimming took 3 bases from V and 4 from J, leaving 15 bases between them. Written as DNA, the CDR3 is TGTGCCAGCAGTTATATCACCACCGGGGTCTATGGCTACACCTTC. Translated: CASSYITTGVYGYTF.

Ten or more counts support this clonotype. The rearrangement joins TRBV12-3 or TRBV12-4 to TRBJ1-1, with 11 bases that match TRBD1. This CDR3 contains 15 residues. V lost 7 bases and J lost 3; bases outside the gene matches: 7. Here the CDR3 DNA reads TGTGCCAGCACACGCCCGGGACAGGGGGACACTGAAGCTTTCTTT. Amino acids: CASTRPGQGDTEAFF.

Many counts were recorded for this clonotype. The genes are TRBV5-1 and TRBJ1-6, with 7 bases lining up with TRBD1. Germline CDR1 is SGHRS and CDR2 is YFSETQ. The junction had 8 bases not matched to a gene; V was cut back by 2 bases and J by 9 bases. The CDR3 spans 15 residues. The CDR3, as DNA: TGCGCCAGCAGCTTCGAAGGGGGCCCGAGTTCACCCCTCCACTTT. Translation gives CASSFEGGPSSPLHF.

This clonotype was recorded at least ten times. The chain employs TRBV5-1 and TRBJ2-1, with 7 bases identical to TRBD1. CDR1 is SGHRS and CDR2 is YFSETQ in the germline V gene. There are 14 residues in the CDR3. V was clipped by 4 bases and J by 0 bases; unmatched bases: 1. The CDR3 is CASSEGASYNEQFF. The CDR3 DNA reads TGCGCCAGCAGCGAGGGGGCCTCCTACAATGAGCAGTTCTTC.